The 12 T cell receptor beta chains in this list originate from one sample, sequenced in a study of blood T cell repertoires in COVID-19. Clones were sequenced by immunoSEQ multiplex PCR, and TCRdb holds only the in-frame ones, with some missing. The sample holds 200,000 to 300,000 clones; approximately 86% are singletons and the top ten take around 5%. Sequencing input: peripheral blood. Every receptor here comes from a woman between 55 and 75 years old with COVID-19, enrolled during active disease.

This clone was observed a handful of times. The chain couples TRBV19 to TRBJ2-2, with 8 bases that match TRBD1. V lost 9 bases and J lost 0; bases outside the gene matches: 3. Germline V gives CDR1 LNHDA, CDR2 SQIVND (reference sequence). The CDR3 is 14 amino acids. CDR3 sequence (DNA): TGTGCCAGCGACAGGGGTTCGAACACCGGGGAGCTGTTTTTT. Encoded protein: CASDRGSNTGELFF.

This chain links TRBV7-8 with TRBJ2-7, with 14 nucleotides matching TRBD2. J gave up 7 bases and V 5 bases, and 7 bases lay outside the gene matches. Germline assignment: CDR1 SGHVS and CDR2 FQNEAQ. The CDR3 runs 15 residues. This CDR3 reads CASSATSGRAWEQYF. CDR3 bases: TGTGCCAGCAGCGCGACTAGCGGGAGGGCCTGGGAGCAGTACTTC.

The chain is built from TRBV28 and TRBJ1-5; 9 bases align to TRBD1. V lost 1 base to trimming and J lost 4 bases; unmatched junction nucleotides: 5. The CDR3 sequence is 16 residues long. CDR1 MDHEN and CDR2 SYDVKM come from the germline V gene. The CDR3 reads CASSLFSGTGNQPQHF. The DNA for the CDR3 is TGTGCCAGCAGTTTATTTTCCGGGACAGGGAATCAGCCCCAGCATTTT.

The genes are TRBV7-9 and TRBJ2-7; TRBD1 matches at 7 bases. CDR3 size: 15 residues. CDR1 is SEHNR, CDR2 FQNEAQ, per germline (reference sequence). The V segment lost 4 bases and the J segment 2 bases; nucleotides outside the gene matches: 8. CDR3 amino acids: CASSSLDRVAYEQYF. The CDR3 DNA reads TGTGCCAGCAGCTCCTTAGACAGGGTGGCCTACGAGCAGTACTTC.

This clone was seen only once. One junction end disagrees with the germline gene, perhaps due to a read error. The gene calls are TRBV19 and TRBJ1-5; no clear D gene. There are 14 residues in the CDR3. Germline V gene lookup returns CDR1 LNHDA and CDR2 SQIVND (reference sequence). In nucleotides, the CDR3 is TGTGCCAGTAGTATAGATGTTGCCCGCGGGCGAGGGATTTTT. This translates into CASSIDVARGRGIF.

This clone was counted between two and nine times. V usage is TRBV11-3 and J usage is TRBJ1-5, with D unclear. The CDR3 length is 15 residues. The V gene's germline CDR1 is SGHNT and CDR2 YENEEA. V was clipped by 2 bases and J by 6 bases, with 14 bases between them. The CDR3 DNA follows: TGTGCCAGCAGCTTACGGCGGGGTCCAAGTCAGCCCCAGCATTTT. The encoded protein is CASSLRRGPSQPQHF.

In this sample, this clone turned up once. The chain uses TRBV29-1 and TRBJ2-7; 10 nucleotides line up with TRBD1. V trimming: 5 bases; J trimming: 1 base; junction bases outside the gene matches: 8. The V gene's germline CDR1 is SQVTM and CDR2 ANQGSEA. This CDR3 contains 15 residues. CDR3 DNA sequence: TGCAGCGTTATGTCCGGGACAGGGGTTTCCTACGAGCAGTACTTC. It is translated as CSVMSGTGVSYEQYF.

The rearrangement links TRBV3-1 (or the pseudogene TRBV3-2) to TRBJ2-5; 7 bases are shared with TRBD2. Looked up from germline, CDR1 is LGHDT and CDR2 is YNNKEL (reference sequence). This CDR3 is built from 14 residues. J was trimmed by 3 bases and V by 3 bases; bases with no gene match: 4. This CDR3 is CASSHLGREETQYF. Written as DNA, the CDR3 is TGTGCCAGCAGCCATTTGGGGAGGGAAGAGACCCAGTACTTC.

The chain combines TRBV11-2 with TRBJ1-1; TRBD1 might be the D (5 bases). CDR3 size: 14 residues. Germline V gene data show CDR1 as SGHAT and CDR2 as FQNNGV. V gave up 7 bases and J gave up 4 bases, with 16 bases separating them. CDR3 sequence: CASNAGTRGTEAFF. In nucleotides, the CDR3 is TGTGCCAGCAACGCCGGGACTCGGGGCACTGAAGCTTTCTTT.

This chain joins TRBV27 and TRBJ1-2, with 7 bases fitting TRBD1. This CDR3 is built from 16 residues. Trimming took 5 bases from V and 2 from J; bases not matched to a gene: 11. The germline V gene encodes CDR1 MNHEY and CDR2 SMNVEV (reference sequence). The CDR3 sequence: CASSVGSRQGNYGYTF. In nucleotides, the CDR3 is TGTGCCAGCAGTGTCGGTTCGAGACAGGGAAACTATGGCTACACCTTC.

The V call is TRBV5-6, the J call TRBJ2-5; possible D gene TRBD1, 6 bases. This CDR3 spans 14 amino acids. The germline V gene encodes CDR1 SGHDT and CDR2 YYEEEE. Deletions cut 4 bases from V and 5 bases from J, with 15 bases between. The CDR3 loop is CASSHVQGWETQYF. For the CDR3, the DNA is TGTGCCAGCAGCCACGTCCAGGGGTGGGAGACCCAGTACTTC.

The chain has TRBV6-1 and TRBJ1-5; possible D gene TRBD1, 5 bases. The CDR3 spans 18 residues. With 4 bases removed from V and 0 bases from J, the gap between germline ends came to 19 bases. Germline CDR1 MNHNS, CDR2 SASEGT. The CDR3: CASSADSYPSHSNQPQHF. Written as DNA, the CDR3 is TGTGCCAGCAGTGCCGACAGTTATCCATCTCATAGCAATCAGCCCCAGCATTTT.